This TCR beta chain was observed in a study of blood T cell repertoires in COVID-19. The CDR3 sequence is 14 residues long. CDR1 is KGHSH, CDR2 LQKENI, per germline. V lost 2 bases and J lost 0, with 8 bases in between. Original methodology: How many nucleated cells were present was estimated from reference gene primer amplification. Here immunoSEQ multiplex PCR was the method, and the copy in TCRdb shows in-frame clones only, minus some. The DNA gave D and trimming, while V, J and clone size come from that table. Here the sample spans approximately 300,000 clones, roughly 86% being singletons. Sequenced input: PBMCs or T cells enriched from blood (not recorded which). The chain employs TRBV18 and TRBJ2-7, with D maybe TRBD1 (5 bases). The source is a woman younger than 30 who had recovered from COVID-19. CDR3 sequence reads: CASSPWTNSYEQYF. CDR3 nucleotides: TGTGCCAGCTCACCATGGACAAACTCCTACGAGCAGTACTTC.